These 16 T cell receptor beta chains came from one sample sequenced in a study of cytomegalovirus exposure and HLA in healthy donors. The PCR used 60 Vbeta and 13 Jbeta primers. Assay used: immunoSEQ multiplex PCR; TCRdb lists only in-frame clones, some missing. The sample shows approximately 140,000 clones, about 82% of them seen only once. Source material: PBMCs. These receptors were collected from a boy younger than 18 in good health and CMV-seronegative.

V usage is TRBV5-4 and J usage is TRBJ1-3; D not resolved. Per the germline V gene, CDR1 is SGHNT and CDR2 is YYREEE (reference sequence). Between the trimmed V and J ends, which lost 2 bases and 0 bases, there was a span of 9 bases. The CDR3 totals 15 residues. The CDR3 here is CASSFAGNSGNTIYF. The CDR3 region has the DNA TGTGCCAGCAGCTTTGCGGGGAACTCTGGAAACACCATATATTTT.

J is TRBJ1-5 and V is TRBV6-6, with 7 nucleotides matching TRBD1. V lost 6 bases and J lost 0; bases outside the gene matches: 8. The CDR3 contains 16 residues. Germline loops: CDR1 MNHNY, CDR2 SVGAGI (reference sequence). The CDR3 loop reads CASRSGTAYSNQPQHF. The CDR3, as DNA: TGTGCCAGCAGATCCGGGACAGCCTATAGCAATCAGCCCCAGCATTTT.

The chain recombines TRBV5-1 with TRBJ1-2; tentative D call: TRBD1 (6 bases). The V gene's germline CDR1 is SGHRS and CDR2 YFSETQ. V was trimmed by 3 bases and J by 8 bases, leaving 14 bases between them. This CDR3 comprises 13 residues. CDR3 nucleotide sequence: TGCGCCAGCAGCTCCACAGGGCAGGGCGGCTACACCTTC. Its protein is CASSSTGQGGYTF.

The chain employs TRBV9 and TRBJ1-1, with D maybe TRBD1 (5 bases). Trimming took off 0 bases at V and 8 bases at J, with 11 bases between the two ends. Germline CDR1 is SGDLS and CDR2 is YYNGEE. The CDR3 loop spans 13 amino acids. CDR3 sequence: CASSVAPGIEAFF. In nucleotides, the CDR3 is TGTGCCAGCAGCGTAGCCCCAGGGATAGAAGCTTTCTTT.

The chain has TRBV6-5 and TRBJ1-3; D is ambiguous. The CDR3 totals 15 residues. The ends were cut back, 5 bases at V and 0 bases at J, with 11 bases in the middle. Germline CDR1 reads MNHEY; CDR2 reads SVGAGI. The CDR3 DNA sequence: TGTGCCAGCAGTGCTACGGGAGACTCTGGAAACACCATATATTTT. This encodes CASSATGDSGNTIYF.

As for this clone: At one end the junction does not follow the germline gene, possibly because of a read error. This rearrangement joins TRBV2 to TRBJ2-5; D is perhaps TRBD1 (6 bases). Per the germline V gene, CDR1 is SNHLY and CDR2 is FYNNEI. The CDR3 covers 11 residues. The CDR3 nucleotides are TGTGCCAGCAGGGGCAGGGGTTTCCAGGACTTC. Residues: CASRGRGFQDF.

This sequence joins TRBV5-1 and TRBJ2-7; tentatively, D is TRBD2 (5 bases). This CDR3 is built from 15 residues. The V and J ends lost 0 bases and 2 bases respectively, with 12 bases between them. In germline, CDR1 is SGHRS, CDR2 YFSETQ. CDR3 in DNA: TGCGCCAGCAGCTTGGGTCCAGCGGCCCCCTACGAGCAGTACTTC. It encodes CASSLGPAAPYEQYF.

This chain links TRBV29-1 with TRBJ2-5; the D is unclear. V lost 7 bases and J 5 bases, leaving 14 bases between the germline ends. Germline CDR1 SQVTM, CDR2 ANQGSEA. The CDR3 length is 12 residues. CDR3 in amino acids: CSAYRGSETQYF. CDR3 sequence (DNA): TGCAGCGCCTATAGAGGTTCGGAGACCCAGTACTTC.

The V gene is TRBV2, the J gene TRBJ2-5; 11 bases line up with TRBD2. There are 14 residues in the CDR3. The germline gives CDR1 SNHLY, CDR2 FYNNEI. V shed 6 bases and J 4 bases; nucleotides not matched to a gene: 4. This chain's CDR3 is CASRVAGGIETQYF. The CDR3 bases are TGTGCCAGCAGAGTAGCGGGAGGGATAGAGACCCAGTACTTC.

CDR3 nucleotide sequence: TGTGCCAGCAGCGTCGGACAGGGGGTCACCGGGGAGCTGTTTTTT. It translates to CASSVGQGVTGELFF. The chain employs TRBV9 and TRBJ2-2; the match to TRBD1 covers 10 bases. Germline CDR1 is SGDLS and CDR2 is YYNGEE. J gave up 4 bases and V 2 bases, and 2 bases lay outside the gene matches. The CDR3 is 15 residues long. The full variable domain, rest sourced from reference TRBV9 and TRBJ2-2, is DSGVTQTPKHLITATGQRVTLRCSPRSGDLSVYWYQQSLDQGLQFLIQYYNGEERAKGNILERFSAQQFPDLHSELNLSSLELGDSALYFCASSVGQGVTGELFFGEGSRLTVL.

This clone was found a few times. The chain joins TRBV5-1 to TRBJ2-2; D is possibly TRBD2 (5 bases). The CDR3 is 14 amino acids. The V end lost 4 bases, the J end lost 9 bases, and 16 bases lay between the germline ends. Germline loops: CDR1 SGHRS, CDR2 YFSETQ. The CDR3 DNA is TGCGCCAGCAGCCCCGGTGGGAGTTCCAGGGAGCTGTTTTTT. It yields the protein CASSPGGSSRELFF.

The gene calls are TRBV7-2 and TRBJ1-2; TRBD1 matches 10 bases. The CDR3 extends over 15 amino acids. The V gene end was trimmed by 4 bases and the J gene end by 5 bases; junction bases not matched to a gene: 7. The V gene's germline CDR1 is SGHTA and CDR2 FQGNSA. CDR3 DNA sequence: TGTGCCAGCAGCTCCGGGACAGGGGCTTTGTATGGCTACACCTTC. Residues: CASSSGTGALYGYTF.

The V gene is TRBV29-1, the J gene TRBJ2-7, with D maybe TRBD2 (6 bases). V was cut by 6 bases and J by 2 bases, with 17 bases left in between. The germline V gene has CDR1 SQVTM and CDR2 ANQGSEA. CDR3 size: 14 residues. The CDR3 DNA sequence: TGCAGCGTGAGGCATCCCGGGGAGGCCTACGAGCAGTACTTC. Translation gives CSVRHPGEAYEQYF.

About this clone itself: At one end the junction does not follow the germline gene, possibly because of a read error. This chain joins TRBV15 and TRBJ1-1; TRBD1 is a possible D gene (6 bases). Germline V gives CDR1 LNHNV, CDR2 YYDKDF (reference sequence). There are 12 residues in the CDR3. CDR3 protein: CATSRDKRTVGF. In nucleotides, the CDR3 is TGTGCCACCAGCAGAGATAAGAGGACAGTCGGATTT.

V usage is TRBV6-1 and J usage is TRBJ2-2; 7 bases agree with TRBD2. The trim removed 2 bases at V and 3 bases at J, leaving 6 bases unmatched. The CDR3 covers 16 residues. Germline CDR1 reads MNHNS; CDR2 reads SASEGT. CDR3 sequence (DNA): TGTGCCAGCAGTGAAATACCGGGACTATACACCGGGGAGCTGTTTTTT. Protein product: CASSEIPGLYTGELFF.

The chain combines TRBV5-1 with TRBJ1-2, with D hard to call. The CDR3 totals 13 residues. The V end was cut by 0 bases, the J end by 8 bases, with 11 bases between. Germline lookup yields CDR1 SGHRS and CDR2 YFSETQ. DNA of the CDR3: TGCGCCAGCAGCTTGGGCGAAGGGAGGGGCTACACCTTC. Translation: CASSLGEGRGYTF.